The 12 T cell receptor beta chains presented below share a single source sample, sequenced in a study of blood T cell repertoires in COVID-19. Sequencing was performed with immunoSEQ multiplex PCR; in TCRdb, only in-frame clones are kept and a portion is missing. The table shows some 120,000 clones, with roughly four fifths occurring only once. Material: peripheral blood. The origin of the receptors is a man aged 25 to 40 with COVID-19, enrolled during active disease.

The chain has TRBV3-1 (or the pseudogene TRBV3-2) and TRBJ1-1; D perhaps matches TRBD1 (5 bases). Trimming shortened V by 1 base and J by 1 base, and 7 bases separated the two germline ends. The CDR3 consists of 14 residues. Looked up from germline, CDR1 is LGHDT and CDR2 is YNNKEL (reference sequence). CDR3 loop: CASSQAGKNTEAFF. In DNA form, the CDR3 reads TGTGCCAGCAGCCAAGCAGGGAAGAACACTGAAGCTTTCTTT.

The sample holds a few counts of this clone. The CDR3 DNA sequence: TGTGCCTGGAGTGGCCGGGACAGGGTTACTGAAGCTTTCTTT. This gives the protein CAWSGRDRVTEAFF. This sequence joins TRBV30 and TRBJ1-1, with 9 nucleotides matching TRBD1. The V gene end was trimmed by 1 base and the J gene end by 5 bases; junction bases not matched to a gene: 5. This CDR3 region has 14 residues. Germline V lookup: CDR1 GTSNPN, CDR2 SVGIG (reference sequence). Looking up the rest from reference TRBV30 and TRBJ1-1 gives the full variable domain: SQTIHQWPATLVQPVGSPLSLECTVEGTSNPNLYWYRQAAGRGLQLLFYSVGIGQISSEVPQNLSASRPQDRQFILSSKKLLLSDSGFYLCAWSGRDRVTEAFFGQGTRLTVV.

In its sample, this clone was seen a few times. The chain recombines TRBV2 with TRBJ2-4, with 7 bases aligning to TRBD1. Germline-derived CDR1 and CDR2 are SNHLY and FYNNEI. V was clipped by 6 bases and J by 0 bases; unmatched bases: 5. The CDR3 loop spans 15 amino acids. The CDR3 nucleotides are TGTGCCAGCAGGGGACAGTTTCTAGCCAAAAACATTCAGTACTTC. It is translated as CASRGQFLAKNIQYF.

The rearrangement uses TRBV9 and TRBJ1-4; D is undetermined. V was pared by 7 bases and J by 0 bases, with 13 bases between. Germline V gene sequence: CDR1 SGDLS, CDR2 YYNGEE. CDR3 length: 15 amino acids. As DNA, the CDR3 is TGTGCCAGCGCCCAGGCCGGTGCAACTAATGAAAAACTGTTTTTT. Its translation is CASAQAGATNEKLFF.

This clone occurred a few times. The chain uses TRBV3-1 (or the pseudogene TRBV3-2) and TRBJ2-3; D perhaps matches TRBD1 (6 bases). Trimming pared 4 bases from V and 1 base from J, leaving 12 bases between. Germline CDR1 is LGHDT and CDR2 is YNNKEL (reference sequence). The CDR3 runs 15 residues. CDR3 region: CASSPNRARTDTQYF. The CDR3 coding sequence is TGTGCCAGCAGCCCCAACAGGGCTCGCACAGATACGCAGTATTTT.

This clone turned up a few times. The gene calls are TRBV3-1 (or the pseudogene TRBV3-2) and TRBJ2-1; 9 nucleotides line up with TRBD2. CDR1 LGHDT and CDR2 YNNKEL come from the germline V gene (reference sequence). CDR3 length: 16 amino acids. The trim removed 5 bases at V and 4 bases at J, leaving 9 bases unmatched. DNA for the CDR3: TGTGCCAGCAGCTGGACTAGCGTGGGAACTTACAATGAGCAGTTCTTC. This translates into CASSWTSVGTYNEQFF.

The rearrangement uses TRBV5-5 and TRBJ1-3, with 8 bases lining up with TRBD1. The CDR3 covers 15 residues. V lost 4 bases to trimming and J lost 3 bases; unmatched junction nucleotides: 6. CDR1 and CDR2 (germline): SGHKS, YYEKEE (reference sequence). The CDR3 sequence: CASSLPDRVGNTIYF. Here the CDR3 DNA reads TGTGCCAGCAGCCTACCGGACAGGGTTGGAAACACCATATATTTT.

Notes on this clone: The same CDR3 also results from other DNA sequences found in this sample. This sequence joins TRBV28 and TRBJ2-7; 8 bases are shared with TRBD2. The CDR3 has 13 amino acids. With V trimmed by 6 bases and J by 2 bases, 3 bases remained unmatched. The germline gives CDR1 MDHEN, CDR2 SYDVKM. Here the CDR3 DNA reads TGTGCCAGCAGCACGGGGGGGACCTACGAGCAGTACTTC. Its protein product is CASSTGGTYEQYF.

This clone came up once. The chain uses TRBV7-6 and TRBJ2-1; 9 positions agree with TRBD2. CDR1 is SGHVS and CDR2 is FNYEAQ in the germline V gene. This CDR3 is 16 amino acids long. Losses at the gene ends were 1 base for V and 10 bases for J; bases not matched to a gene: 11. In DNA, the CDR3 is TGTGCCAGCAGCTTAGTCTACGCGGGAGGGAGGGGCGAGCAGTTCTTC. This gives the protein CASSLVYAGGRGEQFF.

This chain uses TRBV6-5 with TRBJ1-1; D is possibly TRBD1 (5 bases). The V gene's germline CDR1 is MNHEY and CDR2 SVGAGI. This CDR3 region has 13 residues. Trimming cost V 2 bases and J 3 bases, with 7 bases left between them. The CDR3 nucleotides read TGTGCCAGCAGTTACCCGGGGGACACTGAAGCTTTCTTT. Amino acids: CASSYPGDTEAFF.

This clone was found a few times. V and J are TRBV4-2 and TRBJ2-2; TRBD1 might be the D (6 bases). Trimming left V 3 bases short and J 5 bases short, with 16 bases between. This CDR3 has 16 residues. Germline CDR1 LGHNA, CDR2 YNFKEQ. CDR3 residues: CASSQHQGQSTGELFF. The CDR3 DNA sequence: TGTGCCAGCAGCCAGCATCAGGGGCAGTCTACCGGGGAGCTGTTTTTT.

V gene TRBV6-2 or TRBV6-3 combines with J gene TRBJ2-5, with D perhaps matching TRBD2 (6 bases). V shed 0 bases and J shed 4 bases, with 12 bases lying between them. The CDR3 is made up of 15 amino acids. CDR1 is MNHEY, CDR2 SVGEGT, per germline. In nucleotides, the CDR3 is TGTGCCAGCAGTTACTCGGGCGGGGCCGCAGAGACCCAGTACTTC. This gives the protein CASSYSGGAAETQYF.